This T cell receptor (beta chain) originates from a study of shared clonotypes between healthy human individuals. On the study more broadly: Donor ages ranged 18 to 49 years: a couple of women, three men.

Assay used: immunoSEQ multiplex PCR; TCRdb lists only in-frame clones, some missing. This sample has some 500,000 clones, with roughly 78% found just once. CDR3 length equals 15 residues. Germline CDR1 KGHSH, CDR2 LQKENI. The germline V and J ends were trimmed by 4 bases and 0 bases, with 10 bases remaining between them. Sequences were obtained from PBMCs. This chain uses TRBV18 with TRBJ1-5, with D perhaps TRBD1 (5 bases). The clonotype was recovered from a woman aged 35 to 49 in good health. Some clones in this sample may be carry-over from other donors' samples. The CDR3 bases are TGTGCCAGCTCACTTCAGGGTAATAGCAATCAGCCCCAGCATTTT. This translates into CASSLQGNSNQPQHF.